Each of the 9 T cell receptor beta chains below was sequenced from the same sample in a study of early T cells in non-severe SARS-CoV-2 infection. TCRdb analysed the 5' RACE reads with MiXCR anew, one entry per CDR3 protein. The table has about 60,000 distinct CDR3 sequences, 9.5% to 15% seen once. Sequenced input: whole blood. These receptors were taken from an adult who was a healthcare worker with PCR-confirmed SARS-CoV-2 infection or an uninfected control (not recorded which).

This chain links TRBV29-1 with TRBJ1-2; D is unclear. This CDR3 contains 12 residues. V was cut by 6 bases and J by 4 bases, with 12 bases left in between. Per the germline V gene, CDR1 is SQVTM and CDR2 is ANQGSEA. CDR3 nucleotides: TGCAGCGTCCCGGACGGAAGCTATGGCTACACCTTC. Its translation is CSVPDGSYGYTF.

This clonotype was detected ten times or more. The chain carries TRBV7-2 and TRBJ2-3, with 8 positions matching TRBD2. The ends lost 5 bases at V and 2 bases at J; junction bases unmatched: 9. The CDR3 sequence is 16 residues long. The germline V gene encodes CDR1 SGHTA and CDR2 FQGNSA. This CDR3 reads CASSGFSGVLTDTQYF. CDR3 bases: TGTGCCAGCAGCGGATTTAGCGGGGTCCTCACAGATACGCAGTATTTT.

This clonotype was found a few times. V usage is TRBV3-1 and J usage is TRBJ2-3; D unclear. The CDR3 sequence is 11 residues long. Trimming stripped 5 bases from V and 6 bases from J, with 6 bases between. Germline V CDR1 and CDR2: LGHDT, YNNKEL (reference sequence). CDR3 in amino acids: CASSGLDTQYF. Here the CDR3 DNA reads TGTGCCAGCAGCGGCCTGGATACGCAGTATTTT.

CDR3 in DNA: TGCGCCAGCAGCCAAAATGACAGGACCTATGGCTACACCTTC. It is translated as CASSQNDRTYGYTF. The chain is built from TRBV4-1 and TRBJ1-2, with D possibly being TRBD1 (6 bases). V was cut by 2 bases and J by 4 bases, with 11 bases left in between. This CDR3 region has 14 residues. Germline-derived CDR1 and CDR2 are MGHRA and YSYEKL.

A remark on this clonotype: The CDR3 does not close with the conserved phenylalanine or tryptophan, likely indicating a read error. The gene calls are TRBV12-3 or TRBV12-4 and TRBJ2-3; D possibly corresponds to TRBD1 (6 bases). V lost 6 bases to trimming and J lost 11 bases, with 15 bases between them. The CDR3 is made up of 12 amino acids. The CDR3 DNA reads as TGTGCCAGCAGCTCAGGGGATCCCGTGCAGTATCTT. Translation: CASSSGDPVQYL.

This chain links TRBV6-2 or TRBV6-3 with TRBJ2-4; D unresolved. The V end lost 7 bases, the J end lost 6 bases, and 7 bases lay between the germline ends. The CDR3 extends over 11 amino acids. CDR1 is MNHEY and CDR2 is SVGEGT in the germline V gene. The CDR3: CASKMANIQYF. CDR3 DNA sequence: TGTGCCAGCAAAATGGCAAACATTCAGTACTTC.

This clonotype came up many times. The chain employs TRBV4-3 and TRBJ1-1; D ambiguous. Per the germline V gene, CDR1 is LGHNA and CDR2 is YSLEER. The V end lost 0 bases, the J end lost 4 bases, and 9 bases lay between the germline ends. This CDR3 has 14 residues. Here the CDR3 DNA reads TGCGCCAGCAGCCAAGAACCAGTGGTCACTGAAGCTTTCTTT. The encoded protein is CASSQEPVVTEAFF.

The gene calls are TRBV11-2 and TRBJ2-1; TRBD2 matches at 12 bases. Germline assignment: CDR1 SGHAT and CDR2 FQNNGV. The length of the CDR3 is 15 residues. With 4 bases clipped from V and 5 bases from J, the junction kept 3 bases outside the gene matches. The CDR3 loop is CASSSRLAGDNEQFF. DNA for the CDR3: TGTGCCAGCAGCTCTCGACTAGCGGGGGACAATGAGCAGTTCTTC.

This clonotype was counted only a few times. This rearrangement joins TRBV7-3 to TRBJ2-7; possibly TRBD1 or TRBD2 for D (6 bases each). Germline CDR1 and CDR2: SGHTA and FQGTGA. V lost 2 bases to trimming and J lost 4 bases, with 9 bases between them. The CDR3 covers 13 residues. For the CDR3, the DNA is TGTGCCAGCAGCTTAGGGGGGCAATACGAGCAGTACTTC. Translating it yields CASSLGGQYEQYF.